A selection of T cell receptor beta chains follows, all from one sample in a study of response to subunit inactivated influenza vaccine. TCRdb re-called the RT-PCR reads through MiXCR, storing one row per CDR3 protein. The table records about 310,000 distinct CDR3 sequences, approximately 20% of them present only once. The specimen comprised PBMCs from blood, sampled about 20 months after vaccination. The receptors originated from a man between 50 and 75 years old who received an inactivated influenza vaccine. Both conserved end residues are part of each CDR3. A D gene is named only where the DNA matches it firmly. Rows may omit the clone size; those that give it use once, few, many or a size class.

>few|TRBJ1-1|TRBV6-6|.
TGTGCCAGCAGTCCCGGAGGGATGGGTGAAGCTTTCTTT
CASSPGGMGEAFF
>few|TRBJ1-6|TRBV6-5|.
TGTGCCAGCAGTTCGGCACCAGATAATTCACCCCTCCACTTT
CASSSAPDNSPLHF
>few|TRBJ2-4|TRBV4-2|TRBD1
TGTGCCAGCAGCCAAGATGCGGCAGGGGGCGCGAACATTCAGTACTTC
CASSQDAAGGANIQYF
>.|TRBJ2-1|TRBV6-1|.
TGTGCCAGCACCAATACCTTAGTCAATGAGCAGTTCTTC
CASTNTLVNEQFF
>.|TRBJ2-7|TRBV5-1|.
TGCGCCAGCAGCTTGGGGGGTACCGACGAGCAGTACTTC
CASSLGGTDEQYF
>many|TRBJ1-4|TRBV5-1|TRBD1
TGCGCCAGCAGTTCGGACAGGGGAAATGAAAAACTGTTTTTT
CASSSDRGNEKLFF
>.|TRBJ1-3|TRBV7-9|.
TGTGCCAGCAGCTTAGGGCTCGGGAGTTTTGGAAACACCATATATTTT
CASSLGLGSFGNTIYF
>.|TRBJ1-5|TRBV12-3/TRBV12-4|.
TGTGCCAGCAGGGACAGAGGCAGCAATCAGCCCCAGCATTTT
CASRDRGSNQPQHF
>.|TRBJ1-1|TRBV20-1|.
TGCAGTGCCAGCGGCCCCCCGGGAAGGTGGAACACTGAAGCTTTCTTT
CSASGPPGRWNTEAFF
>few|TRBJ1-2|TRBV5-4|.
TGTGCCAGCAGCTTGGAAAACAGGGCATATGGCTACACCTTC
CASSLENRAYGYTF
>few|TRBJ1-3|TRBV15|.
TGTGCCACCAGTGGAGTCTCTGGAAACACCATATATTTT
CATSGVSGNTIYF
>.|TRBJ2-7|TRBV20-1|.
TGCAGTGCGTTTCAGGCGGGGTTGTACGAGCAGTACTTC
CSAFQAGLYEQYF
>.|TRBJ2-3|TRBV20-1|.
TGCAGTGCTAGAGACCTACGCGTGGGTGGGGATACGCAGTATTTT
CSARDLRVGGDTQYF
>.|TRBJ2-1|TRBV15|TRBD2
TGTGCCACCAGCAGCAAGCGGGGTCCTCCGGGGAATGAGCAGTTCTTC
CATSSKRGPPGNEQFF
>.|TRBJ2-7|TRBV12-3/TRBV12-4|.
TGTGCCAGCAGTTTAGGATTTGAGGGGAACGAGCAGTACTTC
CASSLGFEGNEQYF
>.|TRBJ2-3|TRBV27|TRBD2
TGTGCCAGCAGTACAACGTCCGGGACTAGCGGGATTCGGGATACGCAGTATTTT
CASSTTSGTSGIRDTQYF
>many|TRBJ1-6|TRBV7-2|.
TGTGCCAGCAGCTTTGTGGGCTCCTATAATTCACCCCTCCACTTT
CASSFVGSYNSPLHF
>.|TRBJ1-3|TRBV12-3/TRBV12-4|.
TGTGCCAGCAGTTTAAATCGATTAAACACCATATATTTT
CASSLNRLNTIYF
>.|TRBJ1-1|TRBV18|.
TGTGCCAGCTCACCACGGATGGGCGAGAACACTGAAGCTTTCTTT
CASSPRMGENTEAFF
>few|TRBJ2-5|TRBV10-1|.
TGCGCCAGCAGTGCGCTGTCTCAAGAGACCCAGTACTTC
CASSALSQETQYF
>.|TRBJ2-5|TRBV7-2|TRBD2
TGTGCCAGCAGCTTAGCGCCAGCGGGAGTGTTAAGGTTAGAGACCCAGTACTTC
CASSLAPAGVLRLETQYF
>.|TRBJ2-3|TRBV7-8|.
TGTGCCAGCAGCTTAGTAGGGACCCAGATTAGCACAGATACGCAGTATTTT
CASSLVGTQISTDTQYF
>many|TRBJ1-1|TRBV30|TRBD1
TGTGCCTGGAAACTGACAGGGGTGAACACTGAAGCTTTCTTT
CAWKLTGVNTEAFF
>few|TRBJ2-3|TRBV7-9|.
TGTGCCAGCAGCCCGAAGCGGAGGACTGGAGATACGCAGTATTTT
CASSPKRRTGDTQYF
>few|TRBJ1-1|TRBV7-9|.
TGTGCCAGCAGCTGGGGCGCCACTGAAGCTTTCTTT
CASSWGATEAFF
>.|TRBJ2-1|TRBV29-1|.
TGCAGCGTTGAAATAGGGACACGTCTTGGTCAGTTCTTC
CSVEIGTRLGQFF
>.|TRBJ1-5|TRBV10-3|.
TGTGCCATCAGTGAATCCGGGGATCAGCCCCAGCATTTT
CAISESGDQPQHF
>many|TRBJ1-2|TRBV10-3|.
TGTGCCATCAGTGAGTCGAGCACCTCCTATGGCTACACCTTC
CAISESSTSYGYTF
>few|TRBJ2-7|TRBV23-1|TRBD2
TGCGCCAGCAATAGGGGTAGCGGGAGGCACGAGCAGTACTTC
CASNRGSGRHEQYF
>many|TRBJ1-1|TRBV7-6|.
TGTGCCAGCAGCTTAGACAGTACTGAAGCTTTCTTT
CASSLDSTEAFF
>many|TRBJ1-6|TRBV4-3|.
TGCGCCAGCAGCCAATCGGGAGGGTGGCGTTCACCCCTCCACTTT
CASSQSGGWRSPLHF
>.|TRBJ2-1|TRBV7-3|TRBD2
TGTGCCAGCAGCTATTTGGGCGGGAGCTCCTACAATGAGCAGTTCTTC
CASSYLGGSSYNEQFF
>many|TRBJ1-2|TRBV4-1|.
TGCGCCAGCAGCCAAGTGGGGGGCCCGGTCGCCTTC
CASSQVGGPVAF
>.|TRBJ1-6|TRBV4-1|.
TGCGCCAGCAGCCCGCCTGACAGGAGCTCCTATAATTCACCCCTCCACTTT
CASSPPDRSSYNSPLHF
>.|TRBJ1-1|TRBV6-2/TRBV6-3|.
TGTGCCAGCTATGCCTGGGGGGTAACGGCTGAAGCTTTCTTT
CASYAWGVTAEAFF
>.|TRBJ2-5|TRBV9|TRBD2
TGTGCCAGCAGCGTAGCTCTAGCGGGAGGATTGGAGACCCAGTACTTC
CASSVALAGGLETQYF
>.|TRBJ2-1|TRBV6-2/TRBV6-3|.
TGTGCCAGCAGTCCCGACTCGCTAAAGGGTAATGAGCAGTTCTTC
CASSPDSLKGNEQFF
>few|TRBJ2-1|TRBV7-8|.
TGTGCCAGCAGCCCTGCGCGGTACAATGAGCAGTTCTTC
CASSPARYNEQFF
>.|TRBJ1-5|TRBV20-1|.
TGCAGTGCTAGTTCCGGGGGGGGTCATAGCAATCAGCCCCAGCATTTT
CSASSGGGHSNQPQHF
>.|TRBJ1-2|TRBV6-1|TRBD1
TGTGCCAGCAGCTCCCGGGACAGGGGTTATGGCTACACCTTC
CASSSRDRGYGYTF
>.|TRBJ2-2|TRBV4-3|.
TGCGCCAGCAGCCAAGAACTTCGTGCCGGGGAGCTGTTTTTT
CASSQELRAGELFF
>few|TRBJ1-5|TRBV12-3/TRBV12-4|.
TGTGCCAGCAGCCAAGGGCCGGGGAATCAGCCCCAGCATTTT
CASSQGPGNQPQHF
>.|TRBJ2-7|TRBV6-2/TRBV6-3|.
TGTGCCAGCAGTTACACGCGGGAAGAGGCTTACGAGCAGTACTTC
CASSYTREEAYEQYF
>few|TRBJ1-5|TRBV7-9|.
TGTGCCAGCAGCTTGGCCCTATCTCAGGACCGCAATCAGCCCCAGCATTTT
CASSLALSQDRNQPQHF
>many|TRBJ1-1|TRBV18|.
TGTGCCAGCAGCCCAGGGATGAACACTGAAGCTTTCTTT
CASSPGMNTEAFF
>few|TRBJ1-4|TRBV29-1|TRBD1
TGCAGCGTTGCAGGGGGCGATGAAAAACTGTTTTTT
CSVAGGDEKLFF
>few|TRBJ1-2|TRBV27|.
TGTGCCAGCAGGGCAGCAGGTGAAGGCTACACCTTC
CASRAAGEGYTF
>.|TRBJ1-4|TRBV4-2|.
TGTGCCAGCAGCCCCTCGGGTACAACTAATGAAAAACTGTTTTTT
CASSPSGTTNEKLFF
>few|TRBJ1-5|TRBV7-9|.
TGTGCCAGCAGCTTAGAAGGGGGAGCTCAGCCCCAGCATTTT
CASSLEGGAQPQHF
>.|TRBJ2-1|TRBV4-1|TRBD1
TGCGCCAGCAGCCCAGGGACAGTAATATACAATGAGCAGTTCTTC
CASSPGTVIYNEQFF
>.|TRBJ2-5|TRBV11-1|.
TGTGCCAGCAGCCTCGAATTTCTCGGGACCTCACAAGAGACCCAGTACTTC
CASSLEFLGTSQETQYF